The 6 T cell receptor beta chains listed next were all sequenced from one sample in a study of beta chain features in type 1 diabetes. No cognate antigen is known for these TCRs. Study results and caveats: Moderate but significant shortening of TCRB CDR3s was recorded in all four CD4+ subsets from Type 1 diabetes patients.

All of the isolated RNA was reverse transcribed, so expressed TCRB transcripts were sequenced. Sequencing was performed with immunoSEQ multiplex PCR; in TCRdb, only in-frame clones are kept and a portion is missing. Here the sample spans approximately 250,000 clones, about a tenth being singletons. Sequencing was done on a sample of naive CD4+ T cells from blood. These receptors all come from a man aged 25-45 years with type 1 diabetes.

The chain has TRBV18 and TRBJ1-3; a possible D gene is TRBD1 (5 bases). V shed 3 bases and J shed 2 bases, with 14 bases lying between them. This CDR3 spans 16 amino acids. CDR1 is KGHSH, CDR2 LQKENI, per germline. The CDR3 region has the DNA TGTGCCAGCTCACCGCCGTCAGCAGGGACTGGAAACACCATATATTTT. Translating gives CASSPPSAGTGNTIYF.

The chain employs TRBV6-5 and TRBJ1-5, with D perhaps TRBD1 (6 bases). CDR3 length: 15 residues. Trimming pared 6 bases from V and 7 bases from J, leaving 19 bases between. Germline CDR1 MNHEY, CDR2 SVGAGI. The CDR3 spells CASSRTPGAAQPQHF. The CDR3 region has the DNA TGTGCCAGCAGCCGCACCCCAGGGGCGGCCCAGCCCCAGCATTTT.

This clone has more than one count but fewer than ten. An end of the junction does not agree with germline; a read error may underlie this. The chain recombines TRBV18 with TRBJ2-4; 10 bases align to TRBD1. The germline gives CDR1 KGHSH, CDR2 LQKENI. The CDR3 covers 16 residues. This chain's CDR3 is CASSAPGQGAKNIQYF. The CDR3, as DNA: TGTGCCAGCTCAGCACCGGGACAGGGGGCCAAAAACATTCAGTACTTC.

This clone was detected only a few times. The V gene is TRBV30, the J gene TRBJ2-7, with D possibly matching TRBD1 (6 bases). V was shortened by 5 bases and J by 5 bases, with 16 bases between the two germline ends. Germline V gene sequence: CDR1 GTSNPN, CDR2 SVGIG (reference sequence). The CDR3 contains 13 residues. The CDR3 DNA reads TGTGCCTGGGATGTCCGCCAGGGGAACGAGCAGTACTTC. Translation gives CAWDVRQGNEQYF.

The chain couples TRBV7-2 to TRBJ2-1; D perhaps matches TRBD1 (7 bases). Germline V gives CDR1 SGHTA, CDR2 FQGNSA. The V end lost 2 bases, the J end lost 7 bases, and 12 bases lay between the germline ends. CDR3 size: 14 residues. In DNA, the CDR3 is TGTGCCAGCAGCTTACAGGGGGGCTGGAATGAGCAGTTCTTC. Translating it yields CASSLQGGWNEQFF. Full variable domain (missing parts from reference TRBV7-2 and TRBJ2-1): GAGVSQSPSNKVTEKGKDVELRCDPISGHTALYWYRQSLGQGLEFLIYFQGNSAPDKSGLPSDRFSAERTGGSVSTLTIQRTQQEDSAVYLCASSLQGGWNEQFFGPGTRLTVL.

This clone came up a few times. The chain has TRBV29-1 and TRBJ1-2; 9 positions agree with TRBD1. V lost 7 bases and J lost 0; bases outside the gene matches: 3. CDR3 length: 13 amino acids. Germline CDR1 is SQVTM and CDR2 is ANQGSEA. The CDR3 bases are TGCAGCGCCGACAGGGGGACTAACTATGGCTACACCTTC. Its translation is CSADRGTNYGYTF.